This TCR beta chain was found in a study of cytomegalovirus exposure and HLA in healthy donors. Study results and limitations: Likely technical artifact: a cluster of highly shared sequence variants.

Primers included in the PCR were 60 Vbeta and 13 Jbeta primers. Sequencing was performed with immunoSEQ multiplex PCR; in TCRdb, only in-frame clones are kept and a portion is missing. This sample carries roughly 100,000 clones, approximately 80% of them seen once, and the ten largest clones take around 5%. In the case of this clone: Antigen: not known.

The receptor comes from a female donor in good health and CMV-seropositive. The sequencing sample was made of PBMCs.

The CDR3 nucleotides are TGTGCCAGCTCACCGTCGGTCGATGCAACTAATGAAAAACTGTTTTTT. Protein product: CASSPSVDATNEKLFF. J is TRBJ1-4 and V is TRBV18; no definite D call. Per germline, CDR1 KGHSH and CDR2 LQKENI. The CDR3 spans 16 residues. Trimming took 3 bases from V and 0 from J, leaving 11 bases between them.